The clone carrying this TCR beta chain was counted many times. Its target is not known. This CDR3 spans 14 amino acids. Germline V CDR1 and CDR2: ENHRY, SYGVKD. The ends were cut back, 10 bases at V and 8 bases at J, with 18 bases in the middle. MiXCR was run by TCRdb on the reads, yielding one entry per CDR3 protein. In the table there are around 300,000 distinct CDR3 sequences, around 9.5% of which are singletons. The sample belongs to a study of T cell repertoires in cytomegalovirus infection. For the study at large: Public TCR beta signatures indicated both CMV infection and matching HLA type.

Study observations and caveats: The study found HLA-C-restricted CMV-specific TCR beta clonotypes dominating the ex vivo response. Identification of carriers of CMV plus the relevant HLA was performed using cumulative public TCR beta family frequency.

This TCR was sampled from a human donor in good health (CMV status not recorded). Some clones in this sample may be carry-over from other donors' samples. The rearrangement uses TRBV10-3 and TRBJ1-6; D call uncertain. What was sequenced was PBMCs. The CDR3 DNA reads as TGTGCCACCTCTCAAGACCGACCGTATTCACCCCTCCACTTT. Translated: CATSQDRPYSPLHF.